The T cell receptor beta chain described here comes from a study of identical twins. TCRdb re-called the 5' RACE reads with MiXCR, one entry per CDR3 protein. In the table there are hundreds of thousands of distinct CDR3 sequences, about 9.4% of which are singletons. This clonotype showed up just a few times. This sample also appeared in a second study, on yellow fever vaccine responses in identical twins.

Material: PBMCs. This clonotype was obtained from a woman between 18 and 29 years old in good health.

CDR3 DNA sequence: TGCGCCAGCAGAAATGAAGGGGGTACTGAAGCTTTCTTT. This encodes CASRNEGGTEAFF. V is TRBV5-1 and J is TRBJ1-1; the D gene is possibly TRBD1 (6 bases). Germline V gene lookup returns CDR1 SGHRS and CDR2 YFSETQ. The CDR3 is 13 residues long. V lost 5 bases to trimming and J lost 5 bases, with 13 bases between them.